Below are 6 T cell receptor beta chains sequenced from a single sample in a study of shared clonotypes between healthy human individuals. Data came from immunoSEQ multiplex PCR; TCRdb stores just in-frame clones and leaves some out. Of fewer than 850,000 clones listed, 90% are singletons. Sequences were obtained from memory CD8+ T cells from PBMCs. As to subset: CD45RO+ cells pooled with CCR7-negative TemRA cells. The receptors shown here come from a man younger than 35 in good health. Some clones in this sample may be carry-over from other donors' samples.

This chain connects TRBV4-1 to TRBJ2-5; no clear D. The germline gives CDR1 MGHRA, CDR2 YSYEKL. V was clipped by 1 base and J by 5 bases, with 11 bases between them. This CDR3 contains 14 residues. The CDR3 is CASSQGKGWETQYF. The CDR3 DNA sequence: TGCGCCAGCAGCCAAGGCAAAGGGTGGGAGACCCAGTACTTC.

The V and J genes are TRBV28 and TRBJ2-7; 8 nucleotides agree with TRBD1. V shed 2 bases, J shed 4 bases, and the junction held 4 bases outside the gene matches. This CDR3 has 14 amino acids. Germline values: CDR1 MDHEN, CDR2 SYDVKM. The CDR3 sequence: CASSLGTGGYEQYF. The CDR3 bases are TGTGCCAGCAGTTTAGGGACAGGAGGATACGAGCAGTACTTC.

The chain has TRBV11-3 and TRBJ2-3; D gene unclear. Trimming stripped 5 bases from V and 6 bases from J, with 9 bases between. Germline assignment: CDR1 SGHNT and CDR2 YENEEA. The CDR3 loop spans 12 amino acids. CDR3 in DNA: TGTGCCAGCAGCGGACGGTCGGATACGCAGTATTTT. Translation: CASSGRSDTQYF.

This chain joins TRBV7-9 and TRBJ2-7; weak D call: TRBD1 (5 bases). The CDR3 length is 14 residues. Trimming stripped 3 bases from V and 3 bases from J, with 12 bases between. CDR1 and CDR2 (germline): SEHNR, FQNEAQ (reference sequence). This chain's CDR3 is CASSFPQAYYEQYF. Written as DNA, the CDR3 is TGTGCCAGCAGCTTTCCACAGGCGTACTACGAGCAGTACTTC.

CDR3 DNA: TGTGCCAGCAGGGGAGCCGCCGCCAGGGGCGAGCAGTACTTC. Its translation is CASRGAAARGEQYF. This chain connects TRBV2 to TRBJ2-7; D possibly corresponds to TRBD1 (6 bases). The germline gives CDR1 SNHLY, CDR2 FYNNEI. The CDR3 runs to 14 residues. V lost 6 bases to trimming and J lost 6 bases, with 18 bases between them.

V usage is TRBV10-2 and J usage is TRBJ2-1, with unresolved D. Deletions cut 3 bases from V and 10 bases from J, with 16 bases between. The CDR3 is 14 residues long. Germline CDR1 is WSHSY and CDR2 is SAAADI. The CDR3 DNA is TGCGCCAGCAGTGATAGGCTGGGCCCTGGGGAGCAGTTCTTC. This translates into CASSDRLGPGEQFF.